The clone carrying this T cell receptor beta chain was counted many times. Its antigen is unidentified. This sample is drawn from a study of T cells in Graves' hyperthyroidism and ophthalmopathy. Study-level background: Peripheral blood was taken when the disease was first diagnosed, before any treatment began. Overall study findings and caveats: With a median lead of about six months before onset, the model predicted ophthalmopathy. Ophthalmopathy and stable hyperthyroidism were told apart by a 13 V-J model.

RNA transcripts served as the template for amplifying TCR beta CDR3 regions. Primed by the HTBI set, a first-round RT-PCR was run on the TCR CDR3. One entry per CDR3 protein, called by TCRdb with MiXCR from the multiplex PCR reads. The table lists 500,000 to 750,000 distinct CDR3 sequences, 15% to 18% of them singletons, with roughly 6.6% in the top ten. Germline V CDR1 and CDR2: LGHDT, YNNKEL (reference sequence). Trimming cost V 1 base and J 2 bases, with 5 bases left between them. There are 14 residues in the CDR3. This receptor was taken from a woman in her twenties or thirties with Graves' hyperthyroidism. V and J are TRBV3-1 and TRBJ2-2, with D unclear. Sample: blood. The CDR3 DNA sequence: TGTGCCAGCAGCCAAGTTTCTAACACCGGGGAGCTGTTTTTT. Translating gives CASSQVSNTGELFF.